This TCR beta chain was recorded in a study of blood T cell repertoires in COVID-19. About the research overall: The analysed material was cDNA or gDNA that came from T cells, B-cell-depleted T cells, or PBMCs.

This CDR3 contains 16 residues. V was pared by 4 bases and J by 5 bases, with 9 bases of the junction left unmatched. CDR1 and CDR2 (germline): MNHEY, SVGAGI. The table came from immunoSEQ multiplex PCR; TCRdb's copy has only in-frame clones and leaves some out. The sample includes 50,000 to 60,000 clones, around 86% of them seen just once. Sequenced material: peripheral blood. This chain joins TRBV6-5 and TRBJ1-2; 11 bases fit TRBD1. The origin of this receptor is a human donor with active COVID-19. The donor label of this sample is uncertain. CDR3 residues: CASSLKFGQGAYGYTF. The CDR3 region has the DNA TGTGCCAGCAGTTTGAAGTTCGGACAGGGGGCTTATGGCTACACCTTC.